A single sample is the source of the 28 T cell receptor beta chains below, sequenced in a study of blood T cell repertoires in COVID-19. Produced via immunoSEQ multiplex PCR; TCRdb's table is partial and in-frame only. Seen here are about 150,000 clones, roughly 83% observed once, and the top ten hold 12%. Source material: peripheral blood. The receptors shown here come from a woman aged 55-70 years with COVID-19, enrolled during active disease.

This clone is termed medium-sized. This rearrangement joins TRBV6-5 to TRBJ2-7, with 13 bases that match TRBD2. V dropped 2 bases and J dropped 6; count of bases not matched to a gene: 7. CDR1 and CDR2 from the germline V gene are MNHEY and SVGAGI. This CDR3 region has 16 residues. Here the CDR3 DNA reads TGTGCCAGCAGTTACCCCTTGACTAGCGGGAGGTTCGAGCAGTACTTC. Residues: CASSYPLTSGRFEQYF.

The genes are TRBV6-6 and TRBJ1-2; the D gene is possibly TRBD1 (6 bases). Trimming removed 7 bases from V and 4 bases from J, with 16 bases in between. CDR3 size: 14 residues. Looked up from germline, CDR1 is MNHNY and CDR2 is SVGAGI (reference sequence). The CDR3: CASTTQQGGYGYTF. For the CDR3, the DNA is TGTGCCAGCACTACACAACAGGGTGGCTATGGCTACACCTTC.

The CDR3 DNA reads TGTGCCAGCAGCACCGGGACAGGGGACTCACCCCTCCACTTT. It yields the protein CASSTGTGDSPLHF. The J gene is TRBJ1-6, the V gene TRBV7-3; 10 bases fit TRBD1. Trimming took 5 bases from V and 10 from J; bases not matched to a gene: 5. The CDR3 has 14 residues. Germline values: CDR1 SGHTA, CDR2 FQGTGA.

The genes are TRBV5-1 and TRBJ2-1, with 10 positions matching TRBD2. V was pared by 6 bases and J by 1 base, with 4 bases of the junction left unmatched. Per the germline V gene, CDR1 is SGHRS and CDR2 is YFSETQ. The CDR3 runs to 15 residues. This CDR3 reads CASTLAGESYNEQFF. The CDR3 nucleotides are TGCGCCAGCACTCTAGCGGGAGAGTCCTACAATGAGCAGTTCTTC. Drawing the rest from reference TRBV5-1 and TRBJ2-1, the complete variable domain is KAGVTQTPRYLIKTRGQQVTLSCSPISGHRSVSWYQQTPGQGLQFLFEYFSETQRNKGNFPGRFSGRQFSNSRSEMNVSTLELGDSALYLCASTLAGESYNEQFFGPGTRLTVL.

The rearrangement links TRBV20-1 to TRBJ1-1; D is ambiguous. The V and J ends lost 3 bases and 3 bases respectively, with 11 bases between them. Germline CDR1 and CDR2: DFQATT and SNEGSKA (reference sequence). This CDR3 has 13 residues. Here the CDR3 DNA reads TGCAGTGCTAGTCAAGGCGGAGACACTGAAGCTTTCTTT. As protein: CSASQGGDTEAFF.

V and J are TRBV18 and TRBJ1-4, with TRBD1 matching 10 bases. The CDR3 loop spans 15 amino acids. The V gene end was trimmed by 6 bases and the J gene end by 5 bases; junction bases not matched to a gene: 6. Germline V lookup: CDR1 KGHSH, CDR2 LQKENI. The CDR3 is CASSKGQGRNEKLFF. Written as DNA, the CDR3 is TGTGCCAGCTCTAAGGGACAGGGGAGGAATGAAAAACTGTTTTTT.

This chain uses TRBV4-1 with TRBJ2-7; TRBD2 aligns across 10 bases. CDR1 and CDR2 (germline): MGHRA, YSYEKL. This CDR3 has 15 amino acids. V lost 4 bases to trimming and J lost 1 base; unmatched junction nucleotides: 4. CDR3 nucleotides: TGCGCCAGCAGCCTTGGACTAGCGGCTTCCTACGAGCAGTACTTC. Translating it yields CASSLGLAASYEQYF.

The genes are TRBV13 and TRBJ2-2; D perhaps matches TRBD1 (6 bases). Germline V gene sequence: CDR1 PRHDT, CDR2 FYEKMQ (reference sequence). V was clipped by 2 bases and J by 6 bases, with 10 bases between them. The CDR3 has 14 residues. The CDR3 is CASSLFGGAGELFF. In DNA form, the CDR3 reads TGTGCCAGCAGCTTATTTGGGGGCGCCGGGGAGCTGTTTTTT.

The table lists this clone with a count of one. This chain links TRBV18 with TRBJ1-1, with D unresolved. Germline V gene data show CDR1 as KGHSH and CDR2 as LQKENI. The CDR3 covers 15 residues. Trimming cost V 0 bases and J 4 bases, with 12 bases left between them. The CDR3 DNA is TGTGCCAGCTCACCACCGACGGGGTCTACCACTGAAGCTTTCTTT. This gives the protein CASSPPTGSTTEAFF.

The chain links TRBV7-2 to TRBJ1-2; D may be TRBD1 (5 bases). Trimming pared 3 bases from V and 3 bases from J, leaving 11 bases between. The V gene's germline CDR1 is SGHTA and CDR2 FQGNSA. CDR3 length equals 14 residues. DNA for the CDR3: TGTGCCAGCAGCTTGGCCAGGGCGGACTATGGCTACACCTTC. This translates into CASSLARADYGYTF.

The chain is built from TRBV25-1 and TRBJ2-7; a possible D gene is TRBD2 (6 bases). V was trimmed by 0 bases and J by 7 bases, leaving 13 bases between them. The CDR3 is 14 residues long. The germline gives CDR1 MGHDK, CDR2 SYGVNS. The CDR3 nucleotides read TGTGCCAGCAGTGAATATCGAGGCCTAGCGGAGCAGTACTTC. As protein: CASSEYRGLAEQYF.

V usage is TRBV5-4 and J usage is TRBJ2-5; TRBD2 agrees at 8 bases. Trimming at V came to 0 bases and at J to 5 bases, leaving 12 bases not matched to a gene. CDR3 size: 17 residues. Germline values: CDR1 SGHNT, CDR2 YYREEE (reference sequence). CDR3 coding DNA: TGTGCCAGCAGCTTGGGTCGGGAGGGCCCGTCTAGGGAGACCCAGTACTTC. Its translation is CASSLGREGPSRETQYF. Using reference TRBV5-4 and TRBJ2-5 for the parts outside the CDR3, the full variable domain is ETGVTQSPTHLIKTRGQQVTLRCSSQSGHNTVSWYQQALGQGPQFIFQYYREEENGRGNFPPRFSGLQFPNYSSELNVNALELDDSALYLCASSLGREGPSRETQYFGPGTRLLVL.

In nucleotides, the CDR3 is TGTGCCAGCAGCTACGGACATTCCACAGATACGCAGTATTTT. Protein: CASSYGHSTDTQYF. The chain links TRBV11-3 to TRBJ2-3; D is possibly TRBD1 (5 bases). The CDR3 sequence is 14 residues long. The germline V gene encodes CDR1 SGHNT and CDR2 YENEEA. The V end lost 4 bases, the J end lost 2 bases, and 10 bases lay between the germline ends.

The table lists this clone with a count of one. The chain combines TRBV12-3 or TRBV12-4 with TRBJ2-5; no definite D call. CDR3 length: 11 amino acids. The V gene lost 5 bases and the J gene lost 4 bases, with 5 bases spanning the gap. The CDR3 spells CASSPRETQYF. CDR3 sequence (DNA): TGTGCCAGCAGTCCTAGAGAGACCCAGTACTTC.

The genes are TRBV3-1 (or the pseudogene TRBV3-2) and TRBJ2-1; a possible D gene is TRBD2 (6 bases). The germline CDR1 and CDR2 sequences are LGHDT and YNNKEL (reference sequence). Trimming removed 4 bases at V and 6 bases at J, with 19 bases between. This CDR3 is 16 amino acids long. CDR3 DNA: TGTGCCAGCAGCCTCCTCGACCCGGGGGTGCTCAATGAGCAGTTCTTC. Protein product: CASSLLDPGVLNEQFF.

J is TRBJ1-2 and V is TRBV7-9; D gene unclear. CDR3 length: 14 residues. Per germline, CDR1 SEHNR and CDR2 FQNEAQ (reference sequence). V lost 0 bases and J lost 4, with 9 bases in between. CDR3 loop: CASSLALGLYGYTF. CDR3 in DNA: TGTGCCAGCAGCTTAGCGCTTGGGCTCTATGGCTACACCTTC. Using reference TRBV7-9 and TRBJ1-2 for the parts outside the CDR3, the full variable domain is DTGVSQNPRHKITKRGQNVTFRCDPISEHNRLYWYRQTLGQGPEFLTYFQNEAQLEKSRLLSDRFSAERPKGSFSTLEIQRTEQGDSAMYLCASSLALGLYGYTFGSGTRLTVV.

The chain is built from TRBV15 and TRBJ2-6; possibly TRBD1 for D (5 bases). The CDR3 extends over 18 amino acids. Trimming left V 0 bases short and J 0 bases short, with 12 bases between. Germline lookup yields CDR1 LNHNV and CDR2 YYDKDF (reference sequence). The DNA of the CDR3 is TGTGCCACCAGCAGAGACCAGGGTCGCCTCTCTGGGGCCAACGTCCTGACTTTC. It is translated as CATSRDQGRLSGANVLTF.

V gene TRBV5-1 combines with J gene TRBJ1-2, with TRBD1 as a possible D gene (6 bases). Germline V CDR1 and CDR2: SGHRS, YFSETQ. V was shortened by 0 bases and J by 2 bases, with 11 bases between the two germline ends. The CDR3 totals 15 residues. CDR3 DNA: TGCGCCAGCAGCTTGGCCCCCGGGACAAACTATGGCTACACCTTC. Translating it yields CASSLAPGTNYGYTF.

The chain combines TRBV7-9 with TRBJ1-2; 7 nucleotides agree with TRBD1. Unmatched junction bases numbered 6, after V lost 3 bases and J lost 2 bases. CDR3 length: 15 residues. Germline V lookup: CDR1 SEHNR, CDR2 FQNEAQ (reference sequence). CDR3 sequence reads: CASSLDRRKNYGYTF. For the CDR3, the DNA is TGTGCCAGCAGCTTGGACAGGCGGAAAAACTATGGCTACACCTTC.

This rearrangement joins TRBV5-1 to TRBJ1-1; D is perhaps TRBD1 (5 bases). This CDR3 has 17 residues. CDR1 SGHRS and CDR2 YFSETQ come from the germline V gene. The V end lost 0 bases, the J end lost 3 bases, and 18 bases lay between the germline ends. The CDR3 bases are TGCGCCAGCAGCTTGGTAGGGGTCCGCGCGATCGACACTGAAGCTTTCTTT. Protein: CASSLVGVRAIDTEAFF.

This clone was found a few times. This chain joins TRBV9 and TRBJ1-1, with D possibly matching TRBD1 (5 bases). Germline CDR1 SGDLS, CDR2 YYNGEE. CDR3 size: 16 residues. V was pared by 4 bases and J by 0 bases, with 16 bases between. The CDR3 region has the DNA TGTGCCAGCAGCCCTCGAAAGGGGCGACTGAACACTGAAGCTTTCTTT. Translating gives CASSPRKGRLNTEAFF.

The chain couples TRBV5-1 to TRBJ2-5; D is perhaps TRBD1 (5 bases). The CDR3 length is 13 residues. Germline assignment: CDR1 SGHRS and CDR2 YFSETQ. The V gene lost 2 bases and the J gene lost 5 bases, with 10 bases spanning the gap. The CDR3 nucleotides read TGCGCCAGCAGCTTCAGGGAAACGGAGACCCAGTACTTC. Its translation: CASSFRETETQYF. Variable domain in full (rest from reference TRBV5-1 and TRBJ2-5): KAGVTQTPRYLIKTRGQQVTLSCSPISGHRSVSWYQQTPGQGLQFLFEYFSETQRNKGNFPGRFSGRQFSNSRSEMNVSTLELGDSALYLCASSFRETETQYFGPGTRLLVL.

V is TRBV12-3 or TRBV12-4 and J is TRBJ1-1; 7 positions match TRBD1. Unmatched junction bases numbered 2, after V lost 6 bases and J lost 4 bases. CDR3 size: 12 residues. In DNA, the CDR3 is TGTGCCAGCAGGGCAGGGGGCACTGAAGCTTTCTTT. Protein: CASRAGGTEAFF.

The chain uses TRBV3-1 (or the pseudogene TRBV3-2) and TRBJ1-1; weak D call: TRBD1 (6 bases). V was cut by 0 bases and J by 0 bases, with 14 bases left in between. The germline V gene encodes CDR1 LGHDT and CDR2 YNNKEL (reference sequence). This CDR3 spans 17 amino acids. The CDR3 here is CASSQERGTGMNTEAFF. The DNA for the CDR3 is TGTGCCAGCAGCCAAGAAAGGGGTACAGGGATGAACACTGAAGCTTTCTTT.

The V gene is TRBV5-5, the J gene TRBJ1-1, with D maybe TRBD1 (5 bases). CDR3 length equals 16 residues. V was pared by 0 bases and J by 1 base, with 13 bases between. Germline assignment: CDR1 SGHKS and CDR2 YYEKEE (reference sequence). The CDR3 sequence is CASSLGWGTTNTEAFF. The CDR3 coding sequence is TGTGCCAGCAGCTTGGGCTGGGGGACTACGAACACTGAAGCTTTCTTT.

This clone was recorded a few times. The chain combines TRBV4-2 with TRBJ1-3; tentative D call: TRBD1 (5 bases). The V end was cut by 3 bases, the J end by 0 bases, with 12 bases between. This CDR3 spans 16 amino acids. Germline CDR1 LGHNA, CDR2 YNFKEQ. The CDR3 loop reads CASSHVVGGSGNTIYF. CDR3 coding DNA: TGTGCCAGCAGCCACGTCGTGGGGGGCTCTGGAAACACCATATATTTT.

The rearrangement links TRBV3-1 (or the pseudogene TRBV3-2) to TRBJ1-1; no definite D call. Germline CDR1 and CDR2: LGHDT and YNNKEL (reference sequence). V was clipped by 5 bases and J by 4 bases, with 11 bases between them. This CDR3 spans 13 amino acids. The CDR3 DNA is TGTGCCAGCAGCTATGACATTCCCACTGAAGCTTTCTTT. This gives the protein CASSYDIPTEAFF.

The V and J genes are TRBV14 and TRBJ2-5; D perhaps matches TRBD2 (5 bases). Germline lookup yields CDR1 SGHDN and CDR2 FVKESK. Between the trimmed V and J ends, which lost 0 bases and 6 bases, there was a span of 8 bases. CDR3 length equals 13 residues. The CDR3 region has the DNA TGTGCCAGCAGCCAAGATCTCGGGAAGACCCAGTACTTC. Protein sequence: CASSQDLGKTQYF.